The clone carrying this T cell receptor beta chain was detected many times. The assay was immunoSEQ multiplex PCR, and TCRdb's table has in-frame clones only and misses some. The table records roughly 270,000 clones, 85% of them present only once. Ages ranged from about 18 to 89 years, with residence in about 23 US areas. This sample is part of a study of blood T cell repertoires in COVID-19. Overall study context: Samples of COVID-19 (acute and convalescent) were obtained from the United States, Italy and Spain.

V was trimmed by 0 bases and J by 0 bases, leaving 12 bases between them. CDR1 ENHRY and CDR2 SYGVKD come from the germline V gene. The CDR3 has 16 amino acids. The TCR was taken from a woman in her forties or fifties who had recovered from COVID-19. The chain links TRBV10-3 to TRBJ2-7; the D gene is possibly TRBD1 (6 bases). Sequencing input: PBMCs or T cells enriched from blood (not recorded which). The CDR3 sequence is CAISESFSTGSYEQYF. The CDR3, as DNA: TGTGCCATCAGTGAGTCGTTTTCGACAGGCTCCTACGAGCAGTACTTC.